This TCR beta chain was documented in a study of radiotherapy plus CTLA-4 blockade in lung cancer. Turning to the study itself: Among patients, approximately 19% showed objective responses, and 31% had disease control.

Measured with immunoSEQ multiplex PCR; TCRdb has only the in-frame clones, and not every one. Of about 97,000 clones listed, roughly 74% are singletons. CTLA-4 blockade using ipilimumab, together with focal radiation, was received by patients with chemo-refractory metastatic non-small-cell lung cancer. The sequence derives from a human donor with non-small cell lung cancer who had a partial response to radiotherapy plus ipilimumab. Some clones in this sample may be carry-over from other donors' samples. The material was peripheral blood, obtained from a patient treated with radiotherapy plus ipilimumab.

The DNA for the CDR3 is TGTGCCAGCAGTTCGGAGGGTCGGAATTCACCCCTCCACTTT. Translation: CASSSEGRNSPLHF. The chain uses TRBV6-5 and TRBJ1-6, with D unclear. Trimming pared 4 bases from V and 7 bases from J, leaving 11 bases between. The CDR3 is 14 amino acids. The V gene's germline CDR1 is MNHEY and CDR2 SVGAGI.